A single T cell receptor (beta chain) is shown here with its context. The data are from a study of cytomegalovirus exposure and HLA in healthy donors. The germline gives CDR1 DFQATT, CDR2 SNEGSKA (reference sequence). V lost 6 bases to trimming and J lost 7 bases, with 12 bases between them. The CDR3 extends over 11 amino acids. PCR involved 60 Vbeta and 13 Jbeta primers. Using immunoSEQ multiplex PCR, the repertoire was profiled, and TCRdb retains in-frame clones only, with some absent. The data hold 120,000 or so clones, with around 80% observed a single time. The sequenced sample was PBMCs. This sequence was found in a man aged 25-40 years in good health and CMV-seronegative. The V gene is TRBV20-1, the J gene TRBJ1-1, with unresolved D. The CDR3 sequence is CSASRIGEAFF. The DNA of the CDR3 is TGCAGTGCAAGCAGGATCGGTGAAGCTTTCTTT.